This T cell receptor beta chain was profiled in a study of cytomegalovirus exposure and HLA in healthy donors. The table lists this clone with a count of one. The PCR was carried out with 60 Vbeta primers and 13 Jbeta primers. Method: immunoSEQ multiplex PCR; TCRdb's copy keeps in-frame clones and lacks some. The table has approximately 100,000 clones, approximately 80% seen once. The TCR was taken from a man aged 55 to 70 in good health and CMV-seropositive. Sequences were obtained from PBMCs.

CDR3 sequence (DNA): TGTGCCAGCAGTGTACACCCTACGGGGACTGAAGCTTTCTTT. Translation: CASSVHPTGTEAFF. The chain recombines TRBV2 with TRBJ1-1; D is ambiguous. The CDR3 has 14 residues. Trimming shortened V by 4 bases and J by 5 bases, and 14 bases separated the two germline ends. From germline, CDR1 is SNHLY and CDR2 FYNNEI.